A selection of T cell receptor beta chains follows, all from one sample in a study of blood T cell repertoires in COVID-19. Sequencing was performed with immunoSEQ multiplex PCR; in TCRdb, only in-frame clones are kept and a portion is missing. This table holds some 50,000 clones, roughly 85% found once. The sample consisted of peripheral blood. The receptors originated from an elderly man with acute or convalescent COVID-19. CDR3s include the opening cysteine and the closing phenylalanine or tryptophan. D genes are given only for firm matches. Clone size is shown for a subset of rows, as once, few, many or a class of expanded clone.

>TRBV10-1|TRBJ2-2|TRBD1|few
CASSDLGTGLTGELFF
TGCGCCAGCAGTGATCTCGGGACAGGGCTTACCGGGGAGCTGTTTTTT
>TRBV19|TRBJ2-3|TRBD2|few
CASSTGLVDSDTQYF
TGTGCCAGTTCAACGGGACTAGTAGACTCAGATACGCAGTATTTT
>TRBV2|TRBJ1-5|-|-
CASCQRGGNQPQHF
TGTGCCAGCTGCCAGAGGGGGGGCAACCAGCCCCAGCATTTT
>TRBV6-5|TRBJ2-3|-|-
CASSSTDTDTQYF
TGTGCCAGCAGTTCGACTGATACAGATACGCAGTATTTT
>TRBV18|TRBJ1-2|TRBD1|-
CASSPGDRGDYGYTF
TGTGCCAGCTCACCAGGGGACAGGGGAGACTATGGCTACACCTTC
>TRBV9|TRBJ2-7|TRBD1|-
CASSGSGTGLREQYF
TGTGCCAGCAGCGGTTCCGGGACAGGGCTGCGTGAGCAGTACTTC
>TRBV9|TRBJ2-1|-|-
CASSVGETWGYNEQFF
TGTGCCAGCAGCGTAGGGGAGACGTGGGGCTACAATGAGCAGTTCTTC
>TRBV3-1/TRBV3-2|TRBJ2-3|TRBD1|-
CASSQGGTGGFTDTQYF
TGTGCCAGCAGCCAAGGGGGCACAGGGGGATTCACAGATACGCAGTATTTT
>TRBV9|TRBJ2-3|TRBD2|once
CASSVSGGAADTQYF
TGTGCCAGCAGCGTAAGCGGGGGGGCTGCAGATACGCAGTATTTT
>TRBV11-2|TRBJ2-1|TRBD2|-
CASSPGLAGTKQFF
TGTGCCAGCAGCCCAGGACTAGCGGGGACTAAGCAGTTCTTC
>TRBV7-7|TRBJ2-5|-|-
CASSLAGGAEETQYF
TGTGCTAGCAGCTTAGCAGGGGGGGCGGAGGAGACCCAGTACTTC
>TRBV7-6|TRBJ1-4|-|-
CASSLLVRGDEKLFF
TGTGCCAGCAGCTTACTGGTCAGGGGCGATGAAAAACTGTTTTTT
>TRBV6-2/TRBV6-3|TRBJ2-2|TRBD2|-
CASSYSTGTSGGRTGELFF
TGTGCCAGCAGTTACTCAACCGGGACTAGCGGGGGCCGGACCGGGGAGCTGTTTTTT
>TRBV5-1|TRBJ2-7|TRBD1|-
CASSSRTGPYEQYF
TGCGCCAGCAGCTCGAGGACAGGACCCTACGAGCAGTACTTC
>TRBV5-1|TRBJ1-6|TRBD1|few
CASSVGTGSNNSPLHF
TGCGCCAGCAGCGTTGGGACAGGTTCCAATAATTCACCCCTCCACTTT
>TRBV2|TRBJ2-3|TRBD2|-
CASSLLAGGADTQYF
TGTGCCAGCAGCCTACTAGCGGGGGGAGCAGATACGCAGTATTTT
>TRBV6-2/TRBV6-3|TRBJ2-2|TRBD2|-
CASSYGSGGLLTGELFF
TGTGCCAGCAGTTACGGTAGCGGGGGGCTCCTTACCGGGGAGCTGTTTTTT
>TRBV29-1|TRBJ1-3|TRBD1|-
CSVGQGSSGNTIYF
TGCAGCGTTGGACAGGGGAGCTCTGGAAACACCATATATTTT
>TRBV5-6|TRBJ1-4|TRBD1|-
CASTLYDRDNEKLFF
TGTGCCAGCACCCTATACGACAGGGACAATGAAAAACTGTTTTTT
>TRBV7-3|TRBJ2-3|-|-
CASSLGQITDTQYF
TGTGCCAGCAGCTTAGGACAGATCACAGATACGCAGTATTTT
>TRBV6-6|TRBJ1-2|-|-
CASSPTSDGYTF
TGTGCCAGCAGTCCGACATCGGATGGCTACACCTTC
>TRBV11-2|TRBJ2-7|-|-
CASSSPGSTLYEQYF
TGTGCCAGCAGCTCCCCGGGAAGTACGTTATACGAGCAGTACTTC
>TRBV2|TRBJ1-5|TRBD1|few
CASSGSGQASNQPQHF
TGTGCCAGCAGTGGATCAGGACAGGCTAGCAATCAGCCCCAGCATTTT
>TRBV14|TRBJ2-5|TRBD2|-
CASSQVSSGGRQRLETQYF
TGTGCCAGCAGCCAAGTTTCGAGCGGGGGGCGTCAACGGTTAGAGACCCAGTACTTC
>TRBV11-3|TRBJ2-3|TRBD2|-
CASSHYPGGTDTQYF
TGTGCCAGCAGCCACTACCCGGGGGGTACAGATACGCAGTATTTT
>TRBV7-2|TRBJ1-1|-|-
CASSTQAAGVEAFF
TGTGCCAGCAGCACCCAGGCAGCGGGGGTTGAAGCTTTCTTT
>TRBV6-5|TRBJ1-5|-|-
CASSFNRAWPQHF
TGTGCCAGCAGTTTCAACCGCGCGTGGCCCCAGCATTTT